This TCR beta chain was identified in a study of blood T cell repertoires in COVID-19. Measured with immunoSEQ multiplex PCR; TCRdb has only the in-frame clones, and not every one. The sample carries 200,000 to 250,000 clones, around 89% recorded once. The ends were cut back, 10 bases at V and 2 bases at J, with 9 bases in the middle. Germline assignment: CDR1 MNHEY and CDR2 SVGAGI. The CDR3 runs to 12 residues. This chain joins TRBV6-5 and TRBJ1-3; perhaps TRBD1 as D (5 bases). The sequence was collected from a woman in her 30s who had recovered from COVID-19. The sequenced sample consisted of PBMCs or T cells enriched from blood (not recorded which). The CDR3, as DNA: TGTGCCACAGGGAGGGCTGGAAACACCATATATTTT. This translates into CATGRAGNTIYF.